This T cell receptor beta chain stems from a study of Ad26.COV2.S vaccination and SARS-CoV-2 variants. The CDR3 contains 14 residues. The V and J ends lost 6 bases and 5 bases respectively, with 13 bases between them. Germline V lookup: CDR1 MNHEY, CDR2 SMNVEV (reference sequence). Profiling relied on immunoSEQ multiplex PCR, and the TCRdb table lists in-frame clones only, not all of them. The sample contains 380,000 or so clones, roughly 80% of which appear only once. For this clone: Its specificity is not known.

The treatment was: 19 received Ad26.COV2.S at low or high dose, single or two shots; 5 received placebo; per-sample allocation not given. Day 63 after the first injection of vaccine or placebo was the sampling time. Study-level results: Breadth measured for non-spike TCRs was similar across vaccine and placebo recipients.

The genes are TRBV27 and TRBJ2-2; D may correspond to TRBD1 or TRBD2 (6 bases each). The specimen comprised peripheral blood, sampled in a trial of Ad26.COV2.S vaccine versus placebo. The TCR was taken from a person between 18 and 65 years old who received the Ad26.COV2.S COVID-19 vaccine or a placebo. The CDR3 spells CASRWGASTGELFF. The CDR3 nucleotides read TGTGCCAGCAGATGGGGGGCTAGTACCGGGGAGCTGTTTTTT.